These 27 T cell receptor beta chains were sequenced from one sample in a study of a mutant IDH1 vaccine in newly diagnosed glioma. Regarding time point: week 11, during vaccination. The study gave 300 ug of mutant IDH1 20-mer peptide per vaccine dose, with topical imiquimod. Data came from immunoSEQ multiplex PCR; TCRdb stores just in-frame clones and leaves some out. The sample yields tens of thousands of clones, roughly 72% seen once. Their antigen targets remain unknown. The sequencing here drew on peripheral blood mononuclear cells (PBMCs), taken from a glioma patient whose treatment included an IDH1 peptide vaccine. These receptors originate from a man younger than 30 with glioma. Some clones in this sample may be carry-over from other donors' samples.

V gene TRBV7-2 combines with J gene TRBJ2-7; 12 bases are shared with TRBD2. The V segment lost 4 bases and the J segment 2 bases; nucleotides outside the gene matches: 15. The CDR3 contains 19 residues. CDR1 and CDR2 (germline): SGHTA, FQGNSA. The CDR3 here is CASSSGGLWTSGAAYEQYF. The CDR3 DNA reads as TGTGCCAGCAGCTCTGGGGGATTATGGACTAGCGGGGCGGCCTACGAGCAGTACTTC.

The rearrangement joins TRBV4-3 to TRBJ1-1; tentatively, D is TRBD1 (6 bases). CDR1 LGHNA and CDR2 YSLEER come from the germline V gene. This CDR3 has 16 residues. V gave up 4 bases and J gave up 4 bases, with 19 bases separating them. CDR3 DNA sequence: TGCGCCAGCAGCCCAACCTCAGCGGGGGGGGCCACTGAAGCTTTCTTT. Residues: CASSPTSAGGATEAFF.

This clone was seen only a few times. V usage is TRBV5-1 and J usage is TRBJ2-1, with a possible D match to TRBD2 (6 bases). V was clipped by 3 bases and J by 9 bases, with 7 bases between them. The CDR3 is 11 residues long. The germline V gene has CDR1 SGHRS and CDR2 YFSETQ. The CDR3 DNA is TGCGCCAGCAGCTCGGGAGCTGAGCAGTTCTTC. Translating gives CASSSGAEQFF.

The rearrangement joins TRBV10-3 to TRBJ1-2; D gene ambiguous. V was shortened by 0 bases and J by 0 bases, with 5 bases between the two germline ends. Germline lookup yields CDR1 ENHRY and CDR2 SYGVKD. The CDR3 is 14 amino acids. The CDR3 DNA is TGTGCCATCAGTGAGTCTAGGACTAACTATGGCTACACCTTC. This translates into CAISESRTNYGYTF.

This chain uses TRBV7-9 with TRBJ1-3; D may be TRBD1 (5 bases). The germline V and J ends were trimmed by 6 bases and 0 bases, with 18 bases remaining between them. Looked up from germline, CDR1 is SEHNR and CDR2 is FQNEAQ (reference sequence). This CDR3 comprises 17 residues. The CDR3 DNA reads TGTGCCAGCAGATCTAGACCAACAGGCCCCTCTGGAAACACCATATATTTT. It translates to CASRSRPTGPSGNTIYF.

J is TRBJ1-2 and V is TRBV4-3, with 8 bases matching TRBD1. J lost 7 bases, V lost 0 bases, and 7 bases had no gene match. CDR3 length: 15 amino acids. Germline CDR1 LGHNA, CDR2 YSLEER. CDR3 nucleotides: TGCGCCAGCAGCCAAGAAAGGGCAGGGGGCTTTGGCTACACCTTC. As protein: CASSQERAGGFGYTF.

This chain links TRBV5-4 with TRBJ2-3; 8 bases fit TRBD2. CDR1 is SGHNT, CDR2 YYREEE, per germline (reference sequence). V trimming: 0 bases; J trimming: 5 bases; junction bases outside the gene matches: 11. The CDR3 is 17 residues long. The CDR3 sequence is CASSLGGAGVSKDTQYF. The CDR3 DNA is TGTGCCAGCAGCTTGGGGGGAGCGGGAGTGTCTAAAGATACGCAGTATTTT. Supplemented by reference TRBV5-4 and TRBJ2-3, the full variable domain reads ETGVTQSPTHLIKTRGQQVTLRCSSQSGHNTVSWYQQALGQGPQFIFQYYREEENGRGNFPPRFSGLQFPNYSSELNVNALELDDSALYLCASSLGGAGVSKDTQYFGPGTRLTVL.

This clone was seen more than once but under ten times. This chain links TRBV7-9 with TRBJ1-2; D is unresolved. Germline V CDR1 and CDR2: SEHNR, FQNEAQ (reference sequence). The CDR3 is made up of 13 amino acids. Trimming stripped 5 bases from V and 8 bases from J, with 15 bases between. The CDR3 region has the DNA TGTGCCAGCAGCCTAACGGCGGTGAACGGCTACACCTTC. It translates to CASSLTAVNGYTF.

This chain connects TRBV18 to TRBJ1-1; D possibly corresponds to TRBD1 (6 bases). The germline V and J ends were trimmed by 3 bases and 1 base, with 12 bases remaining between them. The CDR3 is 15 residues long. Per germline, CDR1 KGHSH and CDR2 LQKENI. CDR3 sequence: CASSPVGTRNTEAFF. DNA of the CDR3: TGTGCCAGCTCACCGGTTGGGACACGGAACACTGAAGCTTTCTTT.

V is TRBV7-3 and J is TRBJ1-2; 7 nucleotides match TRBD1. The germline CDR1 and CDR2 sequences are SGHTA and FQGTGA. J gave up 7 bases and V 6 bases, and 11 bases lay outside the gene matches. The CDR3 extends over 14 amino acids. The DNA for the CDR3 is TGTGCCAGCAGGTATCCCGGGACAGACGGTGGCTACACCTTC. It codes for CASRYPGTDGGYTF. Full variable domain (missing parts from reference TRBV7-3 and TRBJ1-2): GAGVSQTPSNKVTEKGKYVELRCDPISGHTALYWYRQSLGQGPEFLIYFQGTGAADDSGLPNDRFFAVRPEGSVSTLKIQRTERGDSAVYLCASRYPGTDGGYTFGSGTRLTVV.

The rearrangement joins TRBV18 to TRBJ1-6; D uncertain. Germline V gives CDR1 KGHSH, CDR2 LQKENI. The germline V and J ends were trimmed by 0 bases and 4 bases, with 4 bases remaining between them. The CDR3 runs 14 residues. CDR3 protein: CASSPPTYNSPLHF. CDR3 coding DNA: TGTGCCAGCTCACCACCGACTTATAATTCACCCCTCCACTTT. The entire variable domain, with the rest obtained from reference TRBV18 and TRBJ1-6, is as follows: NAGVMQNPRHLVRRRGQEARLRCSPMKGHSHVYWYRQLPEEGLKFMVYLQKENIIDESGMPKERFSAEFPKEGPSILRIQQVVRGDSAAYFCASSPPTYNSPLHFGNGTRLTVT.

The V call is TRBV28, the J call TRBJ1-3; no reliable D call. The CDR3 contains 13 residues. Deletions cut 2 bases from V and 4 bases from J, with 6 bases between. CDR1 and CDR2 (germline): MDHEN, SYDVKM. In DNA form, the CDR3 reads TGTGCCAGCAGTTTAAATGGAGGAAACACCATATATTTT. Its translation: CASSLNGGNTIYF.

The chain carries TRBV2 and TRBJ2-1; D is ambiguous. V lost 8 bases and J lost 10, with 15 bases in between. There are 12 residues in the CDR3. Looked up from germline, CDR1 is SNHLY and CDR2 is FYNNEI. CDR3 nucleotide sequence: TGTGCCAGCGGTCCCTTCCTCGGGGAGCAGTTCTTC. Its translation: CASGPFLGEQFF.

A remark on this clone: The junction departs from germline at one end; a sequencing error may be responsible. The rearrangement uses TRBV20-1 and TRBJ1-3, with D tentatively TRBD1 (6 bases). This CDR3 region has 10 residues. Germline CDR1 reads DFQATT; CDR2 reads SNEGSKA (reference sequence). The CDR3 DNA reads as TGCAGTTTAACGTCGCCGGGACACGGATTT. It yields the protein CSLTSPGHGF.

This clone was seen a single time. V is TRBV6-5 and J is TRBJ1-5; 10 bases are shared with TRBD1. The CDR3 consists of 13 residues. Trimming took 6 bases from V and 7 from J; bases not matched to a gene: 3. The V gene's germline CDR1 is MNHEY and CDR2 SVGAGI. The CDR3 region has the DNA TGTGCCAGCAGCTCGGACAGGGGGCAGCCCCAGCATTTT. Its protein product is CASSSDRGQPQHF.

The chain couples TRBV6-5 to TRBJ2-3; D is possibly TRBD1 (6 bases). Trimming removed 0 bases at V and 1 base at J, with 8 bases between. CDR1 MNHEY and CDR2 SVGAGI come from the germline V gene. This CDR3 has 15 amino acids. CDR3 loop: CASSYSNRGTDTQYF. The CDR3 DNA is TGTGCCAGCAGTTACTCGAACAGGGGCACAGATACGCAGTATTTT.

This chain uses TRBV27 with TRBJ1-5; 8 bases line up with TRBD1. V lost 0 bases to trimming and J lost 2 bases; unmatched junction nucleotides: 0. The CDR3 is 15 amino acids. In germline, CDR1 is MNHEY, CDR2 SMNVEV (reference sequence). The CDR3 spells CASSLSTGGNQPQHF. The CDR3 coding sequence is TGTGCCAGCAGTTTATCGACAGGGGGCAATCAGCCCCAGCATTTT.

The chain recombines TRBV11-2 with TRBJ2-7; D is possibly TRBD1 or TRBD2 (7 bases each). CDR1 and CDR2 from the germline V gene are SGHAT and FQNNGV. This CDR3 spans 12 amino acids. Trimming removed 8 bases at V and 5 bases at J, with 13 bases between. The CDR3 DNA sequence: TGTGCCAGCGGGAGGGACAGCCACGAGCAGTACTTC. Residues: CASGRDSHEQYF.

This chain links TRBV30 with TRBJ1-1; 7 nucleotides line up with TRBD1. The CDR3 is 14 amino acids. Germline-derived CDR1 and CDR2 are GTSNPN and SVGIG (reference sequence). The V and J ends lost 4 bases and 1 base, in that order; junction bases with no gene match: 6. The CDR3 region is CAWIRGGRNTEAFF. In DNA, the CDR3 is TGTGCCTGGATTAGAGGGGGCCGGAACACTGAAGCTTTCTTT. The variable domain in full, with the rest retrieved from reference TRBV30 and TRBJ1-1, is SQTIHQWPATLVQPVGSPLSLECTVEGTSNPNLYWYRQAAGRGLQLLFYSVGIGQISSEVPQNLSASRPQDRQFILSSKKLLLSDSGFYLCAWIRGGRNTEAFFGQGTRLTVV.

This clone showed up just a few times. V and J are TRBV4-2 and TRBJ1-5, with D possibly TRBD1 on 5 matching bases. The ends were cut back, 4 bases at V and 4 bases at J, with 20 bases in the middle. The CDR3 has 17 amino acids. The germline V gene has CDR1 LGHNA and CDR2 YNFKEQ. DNA for the CDR3: TGTGCCAGCAGCCCCTCCATGGGGGATAGGTTGAATCAGCCCCAGCATTTT. Residues: CASSPSMGDRLNQPQHF.

The CDR3 nucleotides read TGTGCCATCACCACCGGACTTCTGGCAGATACGCAGTATTTT. This translates into CAITTGLLADTQYF. The V call is TRBV10-3, the J call TRBJ2-3; TRBD2 is a possible D gene (5 bases). The germline V gene has CDR1 ENHRY and CDR2 SYGVKD. The CDR3 runs 14 residues. Trimming took off 7 bases at V and 4 bases at J, with 15 bases between the two ends.

The chain joins TRBV2 to TRBJ2-1; D may be TRBD1 (6 bases). The CDR3 loop spans 15 amino acids. The germline gives CDR1 SNHLY, CDR2 FYNNEI. Trimming took 3 bases from V and 4 from J, leaving 13 bases between them. The CDR3 DNA follows: TGTGCCAGCAGTGATTTTGGGGGCTCGTACAATGAGCAGTTCTTC. Encoded protein: CASSDFGGSYNEQFF.

This chain joins TRBV18 and TRBJ2-2; TRBD1 agrees at 7 bases. The CDR3 length is 16 residues. J was trimmed by 0 bases and V by 5 bases; bases with no gene match: 6. The germline V gene encodes CDR1 KGHSH and CDR2 LQKENI. The CDR3 sequence is CASSFSGTANTGELFF. The CDR3 bases are TGTGCCAGCTCATTTTCCGGGACAGCGAACACCGGGGAGCTGTTTTTT.

The chain has TRBV2 and TRBJ2-3; perhaps TRBD2 as D (6 bases). In germline, CDR1 is SNHLY, CDR2 FYNNEI. V was cut by 4 bases and J by 3 bases, with 14 bases left in between. CDR3 length equals 15 residues. The CDR3 DNA reads TGTGCCAGCAGTGGCGGGGACCTTTCGACAGATACGCAGTATTTT. It codes for CASSGGDLSTDTQYF.

V is TRBV7-9 and J is TRBJ2-2; D is uncertain. V was clipped by 2 bases and J by 3 bases, with 13 bases between them. Germline CDR1 SEHNR, CDR2 FQNEAQ (reference sequence). The CDR3 covers 16 residues. The CDR3 bases are TGTGCCAGCAGCTTACCCTTGACTGGGGACACCGGGGAGCTGTTTTTT. As protein: CASSLPLTGDTGELFF. Filled out from reference TRBV7-9 and TRBJ2-2, the complete variable domain reads DTGVSQNPRHKITKRGQNVTFRCDPISEHNRLYWYRQTLGQGPEFLTYFQNEAQLEKSRLLSDRFSAERPKGSFSTLEIQRTEQGDSAMYLCASSLPLTGDTGELFFGEGSRLTVL.

The J gene is TRBJ2-7, the V gene TRBV5-8; D gene unclear. The CDR3 is made up of 13 amino acids. The V end was cut by 1 base, the J end by 1 base, with 6 bases between. Germline CDR1 SGHTS, CDR2 YDEGEE. This chain's CDR3 is CASSLWASYEQYF. For the CDR3, the DNA is TGTGCCAGCAGCTTGTGGGCATCCTACGAGCAGTACTTC.

The chain links TRBV6-5 to TRBJ2-1; D is ambiguous. The germline gives CDR1 MNHEY, CDR2 SVGAGI. V lost 2 bases and J lost 3, with 5 bases in between. The CDR3 contains 13 residues. CDR3 sequence reads: CASSYADYNEQFF. In nucleotides, the CDR3 is TGTGCCAGCAGTTACGCTGACTACAATGAGCAGTTCTTC.